This passage covers 3 T cell receptor beta chains from one sample sequenced in a study of cytomegalovirus exposure and HLA in healthy donors. PCR amplification relied on 60 Vbeta primers (plus 13 Jbeta primers). The assay was immunoSEQ multiplex PCR, and TCRdb's table has in-frame clones only and misses some. The sample consists of 70,000 to 95,000 clones, roughly 74% of them appearing once. What was sequenced was PBMCs. These receptors were taken from a man between 40 and 49 years old in good health and CMV-seronegative.

The chain links TRBV11-2 to TRBJ2-5, with 7 bases aligning to TRBD1. Trimming cost V 6 bases and J 5 bases; bases outside gene matches: 6. Germline loops: CDR1 SGHAT, CDR2 FQNNGV. The CDR3 runs to 13 residues. This chain's CDR3 is CASRETGMETQYF. CDR3 nucleotides: TGTGCCAGCAGGGAGACAGGGATGGAGACCCAGTACTTC.

This sequence joins TRBV5-1 and TRBJ1-2, with 10 bases matching TRBD1. The CDR3 consists of 15 residues. Germline V gene lookup returns CDR1 SGHRS and CDR2 YFSETQ. Losses at the gene ends were 0 bases for V and 4 bases for J; bases not matched to a gene: 3. The CDR3: CASSLVTGGSYGYTF. The DNA of the CDR3 is TGCGCCAGCAGCTTGGTGACAGGGGGCAGCTATGGCTACACCTTC.

The rearrangement links TRBV7-6 to TRBJ2-7; tentative D call: TRBD1 (6 bases). Trimming left V 1 base short and J 0 bases short, with 10 bases between. This CDR3 contains 15 residues. Germline CDR1 and CDR2: SGHVS and FNYEAQ. CDR3 DNA sequence: TGTGCCAGCAGCTTAGGAACAGGGATCTCCTACGAGCAGTACTTC. Its translation: CASSLGTGISYEQYF.